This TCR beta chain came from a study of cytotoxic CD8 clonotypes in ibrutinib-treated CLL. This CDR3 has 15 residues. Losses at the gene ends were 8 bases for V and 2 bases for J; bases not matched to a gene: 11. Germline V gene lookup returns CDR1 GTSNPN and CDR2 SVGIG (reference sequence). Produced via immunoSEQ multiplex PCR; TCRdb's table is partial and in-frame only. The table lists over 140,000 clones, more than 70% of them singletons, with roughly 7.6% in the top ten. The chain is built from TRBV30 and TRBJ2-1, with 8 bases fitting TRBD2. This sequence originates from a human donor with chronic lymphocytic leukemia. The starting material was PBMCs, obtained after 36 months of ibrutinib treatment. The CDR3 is CAGQGWRGAYNEQFF. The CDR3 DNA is TGTGCCGGCCAAGGTTGGCGGGGGGCCTACAATGAGCAGTTCTTC.